The source of this T cell receptor beta chain is a study of CD8+ T cells in alopecia areata. The wider study: Tofacitinib therapy took 6 to 18 months; 6 months off drug came after.

Trimming cost V 0 bases and J 4 bases, with 18 bases left between them. The CDR3 extends over 17 amino acids. Germline lookup yields CDR1 SGHTA and CDR2 FQGNSA. RNA, once extracted, was reverse transcribed into cDNA for use as the sequencing template. The assay was immunoSEQ multiplex PCR, and TCRdb's table has in-frame clones only and misses some. The sample yields approximately 180,000 clones, more than 60% seen once. T lymphocytes (CD4+ and CD8+) were sorted from PBMCs. This clone was seen a single time. This chain uses TRBV7-2 with TRBJ1-2; D is undetermined. The specimen comprised CD4+ T cells sorted from blood, sampled at week 0. The source is a human donor with alopecia areata. The DNA of the CDR3 is TGTGCCAGCAGCTTAGCGCTCCCCGGCAGGCGTTCCTATGGCTACACCTTC. Its protein is CASSLALPGRRSYGYTF.